This T cell receptor (beta chain) originates from a study of blood T cell repertoires in COVID-19. The protocol was immunoSEQ multiplex PCR, while the TCRdb copy is restricted to in-frame clones and leaves out a portion. The sample gives 65,000 to 90,000 clones, 76% of which show up once; around a sixth is in the top ten. Germline CDR1 and CDR2: SGHRS and YFSETQ. Trimming took 0 bases from V and 4 from J, leaving 5 bases between them. The CDR3 has 13 amino acids. J is TRBJ1-5 and V is TRBV5-1; D ambiguous. This TCR was recovered from a man between 65 and 79 years old with active or convalescent COVID-19. Input material: peripheral blood. CDR3 in DNA: TGCGCCAGCAGCTTGGCCCCGAATCAGCCCCAGCATTTT. Translating it yields CASSLAPNQPQHF.